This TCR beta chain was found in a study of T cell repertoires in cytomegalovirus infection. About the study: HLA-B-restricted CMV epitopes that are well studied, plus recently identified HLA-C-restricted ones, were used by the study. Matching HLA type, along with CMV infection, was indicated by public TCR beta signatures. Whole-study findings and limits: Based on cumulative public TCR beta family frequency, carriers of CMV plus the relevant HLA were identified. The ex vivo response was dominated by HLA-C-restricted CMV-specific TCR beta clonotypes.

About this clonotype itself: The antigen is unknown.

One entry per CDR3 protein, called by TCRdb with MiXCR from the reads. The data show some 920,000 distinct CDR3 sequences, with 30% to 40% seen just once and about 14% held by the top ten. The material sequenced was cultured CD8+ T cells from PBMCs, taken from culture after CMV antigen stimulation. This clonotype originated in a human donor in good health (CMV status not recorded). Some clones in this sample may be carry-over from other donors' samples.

Written as DNA, the CDR3 is TGTGCCAGCACCTCCTCAGGGGAATACACCTTC. Protein: CASTSSGEYTF. V usage is TRBV12-3 or TRBV12-4 and J usage is TRBJ1-2, with a tentative D call TRBD1 (6 bases). The germline V and J ends were trimmed by 7 bases and 11 bases, with 14 bases remaining between them. The CDR3 has 11 amino acids.